This T cell receptor beta chain derives from a study of blood T cells in healthy people across ages. The CDR3 has 12 residues. Germline lookup yields CDR1 MNHEY and CDR2 SMNVEV (reference sequence). Using a J-beta primer mix together with a sample-barcoded 5' primer, a second PCR was run for roughly 7 to 12 cycles. Via MiXCR, TCRdb re-called the 5' RACE reads, giving one row per CDR3 protein. The repertoire includes around 1,000,000 distinct CDR3 sequences, around 27% of them detected once, and about 0.72% sits in the top ten. Another study also made use of these data, one on T cells of mothers and their children.

This receptor was identified in a girl aged 2 to 10 in good health. This chain links TRBV27 with TRBJ2-5; no firm D call. The DNA end is more similar to TRBJ2-1, so the J call may be wrong. Sequencing used blood. Here the CDR3 reads CASSDRRDEQFF. In DNA form, the CDR3 reads TGTGCCAGCAGTGATCGACGCGATGAGCAGTTCTTC.